This T cell receptor beta chain was observed in a study of T cell changes during pregnancy in multiple sclerosis. CDR1 and CDR2 from the germline V gene are LGHNA and YNFKEQ. CDR3 length equals 16 residues. Trimming removed 1 base at V and 2 bases at J, with 11 bases between. Method: immunoSEQ multiplex PCR; TCRdb's copy keeps in-frame clones and lacks some. The sample holds tens of thousands of clones, around 93% seen once. The receptor's source is a female donor in good health, enrolled as a control in a pregnancy study. The rearrangement links TRBV4-2 to TRBJ1-4; tentative D call: TRBD1 (5 bases). The input for sequencing was peripheral blood, taken in the first trimester of pregnancy. CDR3 sequence (DNA): TGTGCCAGCAGCCAAGGGAACGGGGGGACTAATGAAAAACTGTTTTTT. It encodes CASSQGNGGTNEKLFF.